Listed below are T cell receptor beta chains from one sample, sequenced in a study of cytomegalovirus exposure and HLA in healthy donors. Data came from immunoSEQ multiplex PCR; TCRdb stores just in-frame clones and leaves some out. The data hold about 160,000 clones, with about 75% observed a single time. Input material: PBMCs. The receptors derive from a woman aged 45 to 65 in good health and CMV-seropositive. The CDR3 runs from the conserved cysteine through the conserved F or W. The order of the fields is clone size, D gene, V gene, J gene, CDR3 DNA, CDR3 protein. A D gene is named only where the DNA matches it firmly. Only part of the rows carry a size: once, few, many, or a class if the clone is expanded.

abundance: few; d_gene: .; v_gene: TRBV2; j_gene: TRBJ2-7; CDR3nt: TGTGCCAGAAACAGAGTTAGCTCCTACGAGCAGTACTTC; CDR3aa: CARNRVSSYEQYF
abundance: .; d_gene: .; v_gene: TRBV5-1; j_gene: TRBJ1-3; CDR3nt: TGCGCCAGCAGCTTGGGGTCGGACAGATCCGGAAACACCATATATTTT; CDR3aa: CASSLGSDRSGNTIYF
abundance: .; d_gene: .; v_gene: TRBV5-4; j_gene: TRBJ2-3; CDR3nt: TGTGCCAGCAGCAATACAGGGAGCAGGGGAGATACGCAGTATTTT; CDR3aa: CASSNTGSRGDTQYF
abundance: .; d_gene: .; v_gene: TRBV2; j_gene: TRBJ1-2; CDR3nt: TGTGCCAGCAGTGAGGAGGGGAACTATGGCTACACCTTC; CDR3aa: CASSEEGNYGYTF
abundance: .; d_gene: TRBD2; v_gene: TRBV5-1; j_gene: TRBJ2-5; CDR3nt: TGCGCCAGCAGCTTGGTACTAGCGGGTGGAGAGACCCAGTACTTC; CDR3aa: CASSLVLAGGETQYF
abundance: .; d_gene: .; v_gene: TRBV7-2; j_gene: TRBJ1-5; CDR3nt: TGTGCCAGCAGCTTGGACAACAATCAGCCCCAGCATTTT; CDR3aa: CASSLDNNQPQHF
abundance: .; d_gene: .; v_gene: TRBV4-1; j_gene: TRBJ2-1; CDR3nt: TGCGCCAGCAGCCAAGAGGAGTACAATGAGCAGTTCTTC; CDR3aa: CASSQEEYNEQFF
abundance: .; d_gene: TRBD1; v_gene: TRBV28; j_gene: TRBJ2-7; CDR3nt: TGTGCCAGCAGTAGGATAAATTTAAGGGGCTGGCGGCCGGGACAGGAGAAAACCTACGAGCAGTACTTC; CDR3aa: CASSRINLRGWRPGQEKTYEQYF
abundance: .; d_gene: .; v_gene: TRBV7-2; j_gene: TRBJ2-7; CDR3nt: TGTGCCAGCAGCCCCCGGACACTTTCCTACGAGCAGTACTTC; CDR3aa: CASSPRTLSYEQYF
abundance: .; d_gene: .; v_gene: TRBV4-1; j_gene: TRBJ2-7; CDR3nt: TGCGCCAGCAGCCAGACAGTTTTTTCCGAGCAGTACTTC; CDR3aa: CASSQTVFSEQYF
abundance: .; d_gene: TRBD1; v_gene: TRBV11-2; j_gene: TRBJ1-6; CDR3nt: TGTGCCAGCAGCTGGGGGACAGGGGCTTGCCCCCTCCACTTT; CDR3aa: CASSWGTGACPLHF
abundance: once; d_gene: .; v_gene: TRBV27; j_gene: TRBJ1-6; CDR3nt: TGTGCCAGCAGTTTTCGGACAGTAACAAATTCACCCCTCCACTTT; CDR3aa: CASSFRTVTNSPLHF
abundance: .; d_gene: .; v_gene: TRBV27; j_gene: TRBJ1-6; CDR3nt: TGTGCCAGCAGTTTCCTGAGAGGGAGGGAAAATTCACCCCTCCACTTT; CDR3aa: CASSFLRGRENSPLHF
abundance: .; d_gene: .; v_gene: TRBV5-1; j_gene: TRBJ1-1; CDR3nt: TGCGCCAGCAGCACCTCCAGGGACTCGGATACTGAAGCTTTCTTT; CDR3aa: CASSTSRDSDTEAFF
abundance: many; d_gene: TRBD1; v_gene: TRBV25-1; j_gene: TRBJ1-2; CDR3nt: TGTGCCAGCAGTGCGCAGGGGGGTAGCTACACCTTC; CDR3aa: CASSAQGGSYTF
abundance: .; d_gene: TRBD2; v_gene: TRBV7-6; j_gene: TRBJ2-2; CDR3nt: TGTGCCAGCAGCTCCAGCGGGACGTACCGAGGTGGGGAGCTGTTTTTT; CDR3aa: CASSSSGTYRGGELFF
abundance: once; d_gene: .; v_gene: TRBV6-6; j_gene: TRBJ1-1; CDR3nt: TGTGCCAGCAGTTATCTGCAAGCGAACACTGAAGCTTTCTTT; CDR3aa: CASSYLQANTEAFF
abundance: .; d_gene: .; v_gene: TRBV6-5; j_gene: TRBJ1-1; CDR3nt: TGTGCCAGCAGTTACTCCTCCAGGCTGAACACTGAAGCTTTCTTT; CDR3aa: CASSYSSRLNTEAFF
abundance: .; d_gene: .; v_gene: TRBV6-5; j_gene: TRBJ1-6; CDR3nt: TGTGCCGGCGCGAACAGGATTGGATCACCCCTCCACTTT; CDR3aa: CAGANRIGSPLHF
abundance: .; d_gene: .; v_gene: TRBV10-1; j_gene: TRBJ1-1; CDR3nt: TGCGCCAGCGGAGGCCGAGGCACTGAAGCTTTCTTT; CDR3aa: CASGGRGTEAFF
abundance: .; d_gene: .; v_gene: TRBV5-1; j_gene: TRBJ2-5; CDR3nt: TGCGCCAGCAGCTTGTTCGGCAGGGAAGAGACCCAGTACTTC; CDR3aa: CASSLFGREETQYF
abundance: .; d_gene: .; v_gene: TRBV18; j_gene: TRBJ1-1; CDR3nt: TGTGCCAGCTTCACAGGTCTGAACACTGAAGCTTTCTTT; CDR3aa: CASFTGLNTEAFF
abundance: .; d_gene: TRBD1; v_gene: TRBV7-2; j_gene: TRBJ2-7; CDR3nt: TGTGCCAGCAGCAACCGGAAGGGGGACAGGGGCATATTC; CDR3aa: CASSNRKGDRGIF
abundance: .; d_gene: TRBD1; v_gene: TRBV30; j_gene: TRBJ1-2; CDR3nt: TGTGCCGGTAACAGGGGCTATGGCGATGGCTACACCTTC; CDR3aa: CAGNRGYGDGYTF
abundance: .; d_gene: TRBD1; v_gene: TRBV5-4; j_gene: TRBJ1-1; CDR3nt: TGTGCCAGCAGCTCGAGACAGGGGCGTGAAGCTTTCTTT; CDR3aa: CASSSRQGREAFF
abundance: .; d_gene: TRBD2; v_gene: TRBV10-3; j_gene: TRBJ2-3; CDR3nt: TGTGCCATCAGGGCCGGACTAGCGGGGGGGCAAGATACGCAGTATTTT; CDR3aa: CAIRAGLAGGQDTQYF
abundance: .; d_gene: TRBD2; v_gene: TRBV7-9; j_gene: TRBJ2-7; CDR3nt: TGTTCCAGCAGCCCTCGGGGAGGGAGATCCTCCTACGAGCAGTACTTC; CDR3aa: CSSSPRGGRSSYEQYF
abundance: .; d_gene: TRBD1; v_gene: TRBV2; j_gene: TRBJ1-4; CDR3nt: TGTGCCAGCAGCCAACAGGGGTTAAAGAATGAAAAACTGTTTTTT; CDR3aa: CASSQQGLKNEKLFF
abundance: .; d_gene: TRBD1; v_gene: TRBV6-1; j_gene: TRBJ2-7; CDR3nt: TGTGCCAGCAGTGCGCAGGGGGATTACGAGCAGTACTTC; CDR3aa: CASSAQGDYEQYF
abundance: .; d_gene: .; v_gene: TRBV5-1; j_gene: TRBJ2-5; CDR3nt: TGCGCCAGCAGCTTGAAGGGGGAGACCCAGTACTTC; CDR3aa: CASSLKGETQYF